Below are 32 T cell receptor beta chains sequenced from a single sample in a study of cytomegalovirus exposure and HLA in healthy donors. PCR employed 60 Vbeta and 13 Jbeta primers. Clones were sequenced by immunoSEQ multiplex PCR, and TCRdb holds only the in-frame ones, with some missing. The table has roughly 150,000 clones, 82% seen once. Sequencing input: PBMCs. The receptors shown here come from a girl aged 10 to 17 in good health and CMV-seropositive.

The J gene is TRBJ1-5, the V gene TRBV18, with TRBD1 matching over 9 bases. The CDR3 is 15 residues long. Germline V lookup: CDR1 KGHSH, CDR2 LQKENI. V lost 4 bases and J lost 4; bases outside the gene matches: 5. In DNA, the CDR3 is TGTGCCAGCTCACAGGGACAGGGAGAAAATCAGCCCCAGCATTTT. Translated: CASSQGQGENQPQHF.

In this sample, this clone turned up a few times. V and J are TRBV5-4 and TRBJ1-4, with a possible D match to TRBD1 (6 bases). CDR1 SGHNT and CDR2 YYREEE come from the germline V gene (reference sequence). Deletions cut 4 bases from V and 8 bases from J, with 18 bases between. CDR3 length equals 15 residues. Here the CDR3 reads CASSSKTGGEEKLFF. CDR3 bases: TGTGCCAGCAGCAGCAAGACAGGTGGGGAGGAAAAACTGTTTTTT.

V gene TRBV7-6 combines with J gene TRBJ2-7, with TRBD1 identical over 7 bases. The length of the CDR3 is 18 residues. Germline V CDR1 and CDR2: SGHVS, FNYEAQ. J was trimmed by 6 bases and V by 1 base; bases with no gene match: 18. This CDR3 reads CASSLGTFTGTVPSEQYF. In DNA, the CDR3 is TGTGCCAGCAGCTTAGGGACATTTACGGGGACAGTACCCTCCGAGCAGTACTTC.

This clone was seen just once. The chain uses TRBV5-6 and TRBJ1-2; TRBD1 might be the D (6 bases). Germline assignment: CDR1 SGHDT and CDR2 YYEEEE. The V end was cut by 0 bases, the J end by 4 bases, with 10 bases between. This CDR3 comprises 14 residues. CDR3 sequence reads: CASSLAGQSYGYTF. DNA of the CDR3: TGTGCCAGCAGCTTGGCCGGACAGAGCTATGGCTACACCTTC.

The chain is built from TRBV5-1 and TRBJ1-1, with 7 bases lining up with TRBD1. CDR1 is SGHRS and CDR2 is YFSETQ in the germline V gene. This CDR3 region has 15 residues. V dropped 0 bases and J dropped 3; count of bases not matched to a gene: 5. This chain's CDR3 is CASSLGGGWDTEAFF. The CDR3 nucleotides are TGCGCCAGCAGCTTGGGAGGGGGCTGGGACACTGAAGCTTTCTTT.

The rearrangement links TRBV28 to TRBJ1-4, with D uncertain. The CDR3 extends over 15 amino acids. Germline V gene sequence: CDR1 MDHEN, CDR2 SYDVKM. Trimming stripped 3 bases from V and 0 bases from J, with 8 bases between. The CDR3 nucleotides read TGTGCCAGCAGTTTGTCCGGGGCAACTAATGAAAAACTGTTTTTT. Protein product: CASSLSGATNEKLFF.

The V and J genes are TRBV5-1 and TRBJ2-1; 10 nucleotides match TRBD2. The CDR3 totals 14 residues. The ends lost 4 bases at V and 8 bases at J; junction bases unmatched: 6. CDR1 is SGHRS, CDR2 YFSETQ, per germline. The CDR3 region has the DNA TGCGCCAGCAGCAAGTCTAGCGGGAGAGATGAGCAGTTCTTC. Amino acid sequence: CASSKSSGRDEQFF.

The chain combines TRBV19 with TRBJ1-2; D remains unclear. The V gene lost 4 bases and the J gene lost 5 bases, with 5 bases spanning the gap. Germline loops: CDR1 LNHDA, CDR2 SQIVND (reference sequence). The CDR3 sequence is 11 residues long. The CDR3 DNA reads TGTGCCAGTAGTAAACAGTATGGCTACACCTTC. Translating gives CASSKQYGYTF.

The J gene is TRBJ2-4, the V gene TRBV10-3, with D perhaps TRBD2 (7 bases). The CDR3 sequence is 16 residues long. Germline V gene lookup returns CDR1 ENHRY and CDR2 SYGVKD. Trimming stripped 3 bases from V and 3 bases from J, with 15 bases between. The CDR3 is CAISEPRRGGKNIQYF. CDR3 in DNA: TGTGCCATCAGTGAACCCCGGAGGGGGGGCAAAAACATTCAGTACTTC.

The V gene is TRBV6-1, the J gene TRBJ2-2; a possible D gene is TRBD1 (6 bases). The CDR3 spans 15 residues. Trimming shortened V by 7 bases and J by 5 bases, and 17 bases separated the two germline ends. The germline CDR1 and CDR2 sequences are MNHNS and SASEGT. Here the CDR3 DNA reads TGTGCCAGCACCCATAGGTGGGGGCTGACCGGGGAGCTGTTTTTT. This gives the protein CASTHRWGLTGELFF.

This rearrangement joins TRBV25-1 to TRBJ2-5; 12 bases match TRBD1. The CDR3 loop spans 18 amino acids. Germline CDR1 MGHDK, CDR2 SYGVNS. The V gene end was trimmed by 4 bases and the J gene end by 2 bases; junction bases not matched to a gene: 11. CDR3 loop: CASSGGQGAPAQQETQYF. The CDR3 DNA sequence: TGTGCCAGCAGTGGGGGACAGGGGGCGCCAGCCCAACAAGAGACCCAGTACTTC.

V usage is TRBV7-2 and J usage is TRBJ2-7, with D maybe TRBD2 (7 bases). Germline V CDR1 and CDR2: SGHTA, FQGNSA. Trimming stripped 2 bases from V and 4 bases from J, with 15 bases between. This CDR3 contains 15 residues. CDR3 nucleotide sequence: TGTGCCAGCAGCTTAACCCCGGGGAGGGGGTACGAGCAGTACTTC. Translating it yields CASSLTPGRGYEQYF.

CDR3 loop: CATQLASGPTGELFF. CDR3 bases: TGTGCCACCCAACTAGCTAGTGGACCCACCGGGGAGCTGTTTTTT. The V call is TRBV28, the J call TRBJ2-2; TRBD2 might be the D (6 bases). The ends were cut back, 10 bases at V and 4 bases at J, with 19 bases in the middle. CDR1 is MDHEN, CDR2 SYDVKM, per germline. The CDR3 covers 15 residues. Filled out from reference TRBV28 and TRBJ2-2, the complete variable domain reads DVKVTQSSRYLVKRTGEKVFLECVQDMDHENMFWYRQDPGLGLRLIYFSYDVKMKEKGDIPEGYSVSREKKERFSLILESASTNQTSMYLCATQLASGPTGELFFGEGSRLTVL.

The CDR3 loop is CASSPGQGDRQETQYF. As DNA, the CDR3 is TGTGCCAGCAGTCCAGGACAGGGGGATCGGCAAGAGACCCAGTACTTC. The rearrangement uses TRBV5-4 and TRBJ2-5, with 10 positions matching TRBD1. CDR1 is SGHNT, CDR2 YYREEE, per germline (reference sequence). The CDR3 is 16 amino acids. The V gene end was trimmed by 5 bases and the J gene end by 2 bases; junction bases not matched to a gene: 9.

This clone was observed a few times. This chain links TRBV29-1 with TRBJ1-2; D not certain. CDR1 SQVTM and CDR2 ANQGSEA come from the germline V gene. This CDR3 comprises 15 residues. Trimming removed 6 bases from V and 0 bases from J, with 17 bases in between. The CDR3 here is CSVPLGGSANYGYTF. CDR3 nucleotide sequence: TGCAGCGTACCCCTGGGTGGGAGCGCTAACTATGGCTACACCTTC.

This chain joins TRBV7-8 and TRBJ2-7; TRBD2 aligns across 8 bases. The CDR3 sequence is 17 residues long. V shed 5 bases and J 2 bases; nucleotides not matched to a gene: 14. Germline V gene lookup returns CDR1 SGHVS and CDR2 FQNEAQ. The CDR3 protein is CASSLHPGAGVAYEQYF. The CDR3, as DNA: TGTGCCAGCAGCCTCCACCCAGGAGCGGGGGTCGCCTACGAGCAGTACTTC.

There are a few counts of this clone. This chain uses TRBV2 with TRBJ2-7; 8 bases match TRBD1. CDR3 length: 15 residues. J gave up 4 bases and V 3 bases, and 8 bases lay outside the gene matches. CDR1 and CDR2 from the germline V gene are SNHLY and FYNNEI. The CDR3 nucleotides are TGTGCCAGCAGTGAGGGACAGGACTACCTTTACGAGCAGTACTTC. Its translation: CASSEGQDYLYEQYF.

The V gene is TRBV4-3, the J gene TRBJ1-3, with D maybe TRBD1 (6 bases). Trimming stripped 4 bases from V and 3 bases from J, with 13 bases between. The germline gives CDR1 LGHNA, CDR2 YSLEER. This CDR3 has 15 residues. Written as DNA, the CDR3 is TGCGCCAGCAGCCGATCAAGGGGGAGTGGAAACACCATATATTTT. Amino acids: CASSRSRGSGNTIYF.

The CDR3 protein is CASSLVSETQYF. In nucleotides, the CDR3 is TGTGCCAGCAGCTTAGTCTCAGAGACCCAGTACTTC. The rearrangement joins TRBV7-2 to TRBJ2-5; D not certain. V lost 1 base, J lost 4 bases, and 4 bases lay in between. Germline CDR1 reads SGHTA; CDR2 reads FQGNSA. This CDR3 is 12 amino acids long.

The rearrangement links TRBV19 to TRBJ1-3; D gene unclear. Germline V CDR1 and CDR2: LNHDA, SQIVND (reference sequence). This CDR3 is 12 amino acids long. Trimming left V 3 bases short and J 3 bases short, with 3 bases between. CDR3 in amino acids: CASSILGNTIYF. CDR3 bases: TGTGCCAGTAGTATTCTTGGAAACACCATATATTTT.

There are a few counts of this clone. The chain links TRBV2 to TRBJ2-7; 7 bases align to TRBD1. The V gene end was trimmed by 6 bases and the J gene end by 1 base; junction bases not matched to a gene: 6. The CDR3 covers 14 residues. The V gene's germline CDR1 is SNHLY and CDR2 FYNNEI. The CDR3 spells CASRGTAVSYEQYF. The CDR3, as DNA: TGTGCCAGCAGGGGGACAGCCGTTTCCTACGAGCAGTACTTC.

V is TRBV9 and J is TRBJ2-3, with D maybe TRBD2 (6 bases). Germline V lookup: CDR1 SGDLS, CDR2 YYNGEE. Trimming removed 2 bases at V and 4 bases at J, with 11 bases between. The length of the CDR3 is 14 residues. The CDR3: CASSVDGGPDTQYF. CDR3 coding DNA: TGTGCCAGCAGCGTGGACGGAGGGCCAGATACGCAGTATTTT.

The chain couples TRBV28 to TRBJ1-2; no reliable D call. The CDR3 runs to 11 residues. V was shortened by 6 bases and J by 5 bases, with 7 bases between the two germline ends. Germline lookup yields CDR1 MDHEN and CDR2 SYDVKM. The CDR3 DNA sequence: TGTGCCAGCAGGAGAGGGTATGGCTACACCTTC. This gives the protein CASRRGYGYTF.

V usage is TRBV5-1 and J usage is TRBJ2-1, with a tentative D call TRBD2 (5 bases). The CDR3 totals 17 residues. V was shortened by 4 bases and J by 0 bases, with 17 bases between the two germline ends. CDR1 and CDR2 (germline): SGHRS, YFSETQ. As DNA, the CDR3 is TGCGCCAGCAGCCCCCGGCCTACGGGGAGCTCCTACAATGAGCAGTTCTTC. Translation gives CASSPRPTGSSYNEQFF.

The chain combines TRBV6-5 with TRBJ1-5, with 7 bases identical to TRBD1. CDR3 length: 14 amino acids. Losses at the gene ends were 2 bases for V and 6 bases for J; bases not matched to a gene: 4. Looked up from germline, CDR1 is MNHEY and CDR2 is SVGAGI. The CDR3 DNA sequence: TGTGCCAGCAGTTACCGACAGGGTGCTCAGCCCCAGCATTTT. This encodes CASSYRQGAQPQHF.

The CDR3 sequence: CATSSINQGAGDTQYF. In nucleotides, the CDR3 is TGTGCCACCAGCAGTATTAACCAGGGGGCTGGAGATACGCAGTATTTT. V and J are TRBV15 and TRBJ2-3; 8 bases are shared with TRBD1. CDR1 and CDR2 (germline): LNHNV, YYDKDF (reference sequence). J gave up 5 bases and V 3 bases, and 10 bases lay outside the gene matches. The CDR3 contains 16 residues.

The chain is built from TRBV10-3 and TRBJ2-1; TRBD2 is a possible D gene (5 bases). The CDR3 runs to 17 residues. Germline V gene data show CDR1 as ENHRY and CDR2 as SYGVKD. V was pared by 3 bases and J by 6 bases, with 21 bases between. The CDR3 DNA reads TGTGCCATCAGTGACTTTCGGGAACACGGTCGGCCCAATGAGCAGTTCTTC. Its translation: CAISDFREHGRPNEQFF.

V usage is TRBV5-1 and J usage is TRBJ1-2; no clear D gene. This CDR3 is 14 amino acids long. Trimming took off 0 bases at V and 3 bases at J, with 9 bases between the two ends. CDR1 and CDR2 (germline): SGHRS, YFSETQ. The CDR3 DNA follows: TGCGCCAGCAGCTTGGTGTCCCCTGACTATGGCTACACCTTC. Translated, it gives CASSLVSPDYGYTF.

The rearrangement links TRBV7-9 to TRBJ1-4; 10 nucleotides line up with TRBD1. V shed 5 bases and J 6 bases; nucleotides not matched to a gene: 3. From germline, CDR1 is SEHNR and CDR2 FQNEAQ (reference sequence). The CDR3 runs 14 residues. The CDR3 nucleotides are TGTGCCAGCAGCCCCGGGACAGGGGATGAAAAACTGTTTTTT. Protein: CASSPGTGDEKLFF.

The chain combines TRBV27 with TRBJ2-7; tentatively, D is TRBD2 (6 bases). Per germline, CDR1 MNHEY and CDR2 SMNVEV (reference sequence). V was cut by 8 bases and J by 0 bases, with 14 bases left in between. CDR3 length: 14 amino acids. CDR3: CASGNGGSSYEQYF. The CDR3, as DNA: TGTGCCAGCGGGAACGGAGGGAGCTCCTACGAGCAGTACTTC.

In DNA form, the CDR3 reads TGCGCCAGCAGTGACATAGCGGGGGGGCAAGAGACCCAGTACTTC. This encodes CASSDIAGGQETQYF. V usage is TRBV10-2 and J usage is TRBJ2-5; the match to TRBD2 covers 11 bases. The CDR3 is 15 amino acids. J was trimmed by 2 bases and V by 3 bases; bases with no gene match: 2. CDR1 is WSHSY, CDR2 SAAADI, per germline.

The chain combines TRBV4-1 with TRBJ1-4; D possibly corresponds to TRBD1 (5 bases). The CDR3 is made up of 19 amino acids. Trimming stripped 4 bases from V and 0 bases from J, with 21 bases between. Germline V CDR1 and CDR2: MGHRA, YSYEKL. The CDR3: CASSLRRGQQVATNEKLFF. In DNA, the CDR3 is TGCGCCAGCAGCCTTAGAAGGGGTCAGCAAGTTGCAACTAATGAAAAACTGTTTTTT.